Below, 28 T cell receptor beta chains from the same sample are listed, as sequenced in a study of blood T cell repertoires in COVID-19. Only in-frame clones appear in the TCRdb table, and some are missing; sequencing was by immunoSEQ multiplex PCR. The sample holds tens of thousands of clones, roughly 90% seen once. Source material: peripheral blood. All receptors derive from a man between 60 and 75 years old with acute or convalescent COVID-19.

The genes are TRBV6-6 and TRBJ2-7, with 11 bases that match TRBD1. The CDR3 has 14 residues. The germline V gene encodes CDR1 MNHNY and CDR2 SVGAGI (reference sequence). The junction had 2 bases not matched to a gene; V was cut back by 4 bases and J by 3 bases. The CDR3, as DNA: TGTGCCAGCAGTTGGACAGGGGGCAGCTACGAGCAGTACTTC. Its protein product is CASSWTGGSYEQYF.

CDR3 residues: CASSYSYQGTYEQYF. Written as DNA, the CDR3 is TGTGCCAGCAGTTATAGTTATCAGGGGACCTACGAGCAGTACTTC. This sequence joins TRBV6-5 and TRBJ2-7; possibly TRBD1 for D (6 bases). CDR1 MNHEY and CDR2 SVGAGI come from the germline V gene. V was pared by 3 bases and J by 2 bases, with 14 bases between. The CDR3 totals 15 residues.

This chain joins TRBV9 and TRBJ2-2; tentatively, D is TRBD2 (5 bases). CDR3 length: 15 residues. Germline V gene data show CDR1 as SGDLS and CDR2 as YYNGEE. V was trimmed by 1 base and J by 1 base, leaving 8 bases between them. In DNA form, the CDR3 reads TGTGCCAGCAGCGTACAGGACTTGAACACCGGGGAGCTGTTTTTT. Amino acids: CASSVQDLNTGELFF.

This rearrangement joins TRBV27 to TRBJ2-2, with TRBD2 identical over 11 bases. The CDR3 spans 16 residues. The germline V gene encodes CDR1 MNHEY and CDR2 SMNVEV (reference sequence). The junction had 5 bases not matched to a gene; V was cut back by 3 bases and J by 5 bases. CDR3 sequence: CASSFSGGDGTGELFF. The CDR3 DNA follows: TGTGCCAGCAGTTTTAGCGGGGGGGACGGAACCGGGGAGCTGTTTTTT.

J is TRBJ1-4 and V is TRBV7-8, with D unclear. Deletions cut 6 bases from V and 3 bases from J, with 11 bases between. The CDR3 length is 14 residues. CDR1 is SGHVS and CDR2 is FQNEAQ in the germline V gene. CDR3 coding DNA: TGTGCCAGCAGGCTAACCCCTTCTAATGAAAAACTGTTTTTT. Its translation: CASRLTPSNEKLFF.

This clone was observed a handful of times. The genes are TRBV19 and TRBJ2-1; TRBD1 might be the D (5 bases). This CDR3 has 15 residues. CDR1 is LNHDA, CDR2 SQIVND, per germline (reference sequence). Trimming took 0 bases from V and 3 from J, leaving 9 bases between them. The CDR3 here is CASSIDTGRYNEQFF. CDR3 sequence (DNA): TGTGCCAGTAGTATAGATACAGGACGCTACAATGAGCAGTTCTTC.

The chain uses TRBV11-2 and TRBJ1-2, with a weak D call TRBD1 (6 bases). V lost 5 bases and J lost 7, with 17 bases in between. This CDR3 contains 14 residues. Germline values: CDR1 SGHAT, CDR2 FQNNGV. As DNA, the CDR3 is TGTGCCAGCAGCCCCCCAGGGGTCCTATCTGGCTACACCTTC. As protein: CASSPPGVLSGYTF. The full variable domain, completed using reference TRBV11-2 and TRBJ1-2, is EAGVAQSPRYKIIEKRQSVAFWCNPISGHATLYWYQQILGQGPKLLIQFQNNGVVDDSQLPKDRFSAERLKGVDSTLKIQPAKLEDSAVYLCASSPPGVLSGYTFGSGTRLTVV.

In its sample, this clone was seen once. V is TRBV11-2 and J is TRBJ1-1, with D tentatively TRBD1 (6 bases). CDR1 and CDR2 (germline): SGHAT, FQNNGV. V was shortened by 1 base and J by 2 bases, with 11 bases between the two germline ends. CDR3 length equals 15 residues. In nucleotides, the CDR3 is TGTGCCAGCAGCTTAGTACAGGGAATCAACACTGAAGCTTTCTTT. Translating gives CASSLVQGINTEAFF.

Comment on this clone: Other DNA sequences within the sample encode an identical CDR3. The chain carries TRBV18 and TRBJ1-1, with 7 bases identical to TRBD1. The CDR3 extends over 15 amino acids. V gave up 3 bases and J gave up 2 bases; unmatched junction bases: 6. From germline, CDR1 is KGHSH and CDR2 LQKENI. This CDR3 reads CASSPPGTANTEAFF. The CDR3 nucleotides read TGTGCCAGCTCACCCCCGGGGACAGCCAACACTGAAGCTTTCTTT.

The V and J genes are TRBV19 and TRBJ1-4; TRBD1 agrees at 8 bases. The CDR3 is 14 amino acids. Germline CDR1 LNHDA, CDR2 SQIVND (reference sequence). V dropped 6 bases and J dropped 8; count of bases not matched to a gene: 8. CDR3 nucleotide sequence: TGTGCCAGTAGAGACAGGGGAACAGGAGAAAAACTGTTTTTT. It is translated as CASRDRGTGEKLFF.

This clone was seen only a few times. The CDR3 region has the DNA TGCGCCAGCAGCTTGGGATACGGACAGGGAACGGACCATGAGCAGTTCTTC. Translating gives CASSLGYGQGTDHEQFF. The J gene is TRBJ2-1, the V gene TRBV5-1, with 8 bases matching TRBD1. Germline-derived CDR1 and CDR2 are SGHRS and YFSETQ. V was clipped by 0 bases and J by 8 bases; unmatched bases: 13. This CDR3 region has 17 residues.

V usage is TRBV9 and J usage is TRBJ1-1; no clear D. Deletions cut 1 base from V and 2 bases from J, with 9 bases between. This CDR3 contains 14 residues. Germline V gene sequence: CDR1 SGDLS, CDR2 YYNGEE. The CDR3, as DNA: TGTGCCAGCAGCGTAAGGGCGGGAAACACTGAAGCTTTCTTT. Its protein is CASSVRAGNTEAFF.

This clone was detected a few times. The rearrangement uses TRBV3-1 (or the pseudogene TRBV3-2) and TRBJ2-3; D possibly corresponds to TRBD2 (7 bases). With 1 base removed from V and 4 bases from J, the gap between germline ends came to 18 bases. The germline gives CDR1 LGHDT, CDR2 YNNKEL (reference sequence). The CDR3 sequence is 17 residues long. As DNA, the CDR3 is TGTGCCAGCAGCCAAGGGCATGAGGGGGGGCTGGCAGATACGCAGTATTTT. Translating gives CASSQGHEGGLADTQYF.

The chain has TRBV30 and TRBJ1-2, with 7 bases identical to TRBD1. This CDR3 contains 13 residues. Germline trimming cut 1 base from V and 6 bases from J; bases unmatched to any gene: 5. CDR1 GTSNPN and CDR2 SVGIG come from the germline V gene (reference sequence). CDR3: CAWSGPGQHGYTF. As DNA, the CDR3 is TGTGCCTGGAGTGGTCCGGGACAGCATGGCTACACCTTC.

This chain joins TRBV3-1 (or the pseudogene TRBV3-2) and TRBJ1-4; D is unresolved. Germline values: CDR1 LGHDT, CDR2 YNNKEL (reference sequence). Trimming cost V 0 bases and J 8 bases, with 16 bases left between them. The CDR3 loop spans 16 amino acids. CDR3 sequence: CASSQDIMVRGEKLFF. The CDR3 nucleotides are TGTGCCAGCAGCCAAGATATTATGGTCCGAGGAGAAAAACTGTTTTTT.

This chain connects TRBV6-7 to TRBJ2-5; maybe TRBD1 (5 bases). TRBV6-7 is designated an ORF whose function remains uncertain. The CDR3 is 19 amino acids. The V gene lost 3 bases and the J gene lost 2 bases, with 25 bases spanning the gap. The CDR3 sequence is CASSYLHLGPTKGQETQYF. DNA for the CDR3: TGTGCCAGCAGTTATCTCCATCTTGGACCTACAAAGGGGCAAGAGACCCAGTACTTC.

The chain recombines TRBV7-9 with TRBJ2-2, with D possibly matching TRBD2 (6 bases). The ends were cut back, 5 bases at V and 7 bases at J, with 11 bases in the middle. This CDR3 region has 13 residues. CDR1 and CDR2 (germline): SEHNR, FQNEAQ (reference sequence). In DNA form, the CDR3 reads TGTGCCAGCAGCCATCCGGGGGACGGGGAGCTGTTTTTT. It yields the protein CASSHPGDGELFF.

The chain is built from TRBV7-9 and TRBJ2-1, with a possible D match to TRBD2 (5 bases). The V and J ends lost 4 bases and 4 bases respectively, with 5 bases between them. The CDR3 is made up of 12 amino acids. CDR1 is SEHNR and CDR2 is FQNEAQ in the germline V gene (reference sequence). CDR3: CASSWEYNEQFF. The CDR3 DNA is TGTGCCAGCAGCTGGGAGTACAATGAGCAGTTCTTC.

This chain connects TRBV27 to TRBJ1-2, with D possibly matching TRBD1 (6 bases). The germline gives CDR1 MNHEY, CDR2 SMNVEV (reference sequence). CDR3 length equals 14 residues. V gave up 4 bases and J gave up 3 bases, with 12 bases separating them. CDR3 residues: CASSYGQNYYGYTF. CDR3 nucleotide sequence: TGTGCCAGCAGTTATGGACAGAACTACTATGGCTACACCTTC.

Written as DNA, the CDR3 is TGTGCCAGTAGTATACAACGGGGGACAGGAGCTTCACCCCTCCACTTT. It encodes CASSIQRGTGASPLHF. This chain uses TRBV19 with TRBJ1-6; 8 bases map to TRBD1. After removal of 2 bases from V and 9 bases from J, the junction contained 9 bases not matched to a gene. CDR1 is LNHDA and CDR2 is SQIVND in the germline V gene (reference sequence). CDR3 length: 16 amino acids.

The chain uses TRBV7-9 and TRBJ1-2; 8 nucleotides align to TRBD1. This CDR3 has 13 residues. Germline V CDR1 and CDR2: SEHNR, FQNEAQ (reference sequence). V dropped 5 bases and J dropped 8; count of bases not matched to a gene: 7. CDR3 sequence: CASSVGQGGGYTF. In nucleotides, the CDR3 is TGTGCCAGCAGCGTTGGACAGGGTGGAGGCTACACCTTC.

V is TRBV10-3 and J is TRBJ2-6, with 10 positions matching TRBD2. Germline CDR1 reads ENHRY; CDR2 reads SYGVKD. The length of the CDR3 is 15 residues. V dropped 6 bases and J dropped 4; count of bases not matched to a gene: 3. CDR3 region: CAISGTSAGANVLTF. In DNA, the CDR3 is TGTGCCATCAGCGGGACTAGCGCCGGGGCCAACGTCCTGACTTTC.

The rearrangement uses TRBV6-6 and TRBJ1-5; D remains ambiguous. Trimming stripped 4 bases from V and 5 bases from J, with 6 bases between. The CDR3 totals 12 residues. Germline lookup yields CDR1 MNHNY and CDR2 SVGAGI (reference sequence). The CDR3 DNA is TGTGCCAGCAGTTCGTCCGATCAGCCCCAGCATTTT. Translated: CASSSSDQPQHF.

The CDR3 loop reads CASSPPGRVQETQYF. CDR3 DNA sequence: TGTGCCAGCTCACCACCGGGGAGGGTCCAAGAGACCCAGTACTTC. The gene calls are TRBV18 and TRBJ2-5, with 7 bases identical to TRBD2. The CDR3 is made up of 15 amino acids. CDR1 is KGHSH, CDR2 LQKENI, per germline. The trim removed 0 bases at V and 1 base at J, leaving 2 bases unmatched.

This rearrangement joins TRBV6-5 to TRBJ1-5; the D gene is possibly TRBD1 (5 bases). The CDR3 extends over 14 amino acids. V dropped 6 bases and J dropped 0 bases, with 9 bases sitting between them. From germline, CDR1 is MNHEY and CDR2 SVGAGI. The CDR3 loop is CASRGGYSNQPQHF. In DNA form, the CDR3 reads TGTGCCAGCAGGGGGGGTTATAGCAATCAGCCCCAGCATTTT.

In this sample, this clone turned up a few times. The rearrangement joins TRBV12-5 to TRBJ2-1, with TRBD1 matching over 11 bases. CDR1 is LGHNT, CDR2 FRNRAP, per germline. V lost 7 bases to trimming and J lost 2 bases; unmatched junction nucleotides: 4. The CDR3 has 15 residues. The CDR3 sequence is CASAMGQGAYNEQFF. The CDR3 nucleotides read TGTGCTAGTGCCATGGGACAGGGGGCCTACAATGAGCAGTTCTTC.

V is TRBV18 and J is TRBJ2-1; D is perhaps TRBD1 (5 bases). V lost 3 bases and J lost 3, with 12 bases in between. CDR1 is KGHSH, CDR2 LQKENI, per germline. The CDR3 totals 15 residues. Here the CDR3 DNA reads TGTGCCAGCTCACCTCTGTTAGGGGACTACAATGAGCAGTTCTTC. It specifies CASSPLLGDYNEQFF.

The chain employs TRBV7-2 and TRBJ2-3; TRBD2 might be the D (6 bases). The germline V gene has CDR1 SGHTA and CDR2 FQGNSA. V was trimmed by 1 base and J by 6 bases, leaving 14 bases between them. This CDR3 has 15 amino acids. CDR3: CASSLGGGGYDTQYF. The CDR3 nucleotides read TGTGCCAGCAGCTTAGGAGGTGGGGGGTACGATACGCAGTATTTT.